The rows below give T cell receptor beta chains drawn from one sample of a study of control samples from healthy donors and cancer patients. Sequencing used immunoSEQ multiplex PCR; TCRdb keeps in-frame clones, though not all of them. The sample gives approximately 160,000 clones, around 94% of which show up once; more than 1.1% is in the top ten. The sample comprised blood. Every receptor here comes from a woman between 18 and 29 years old in good health. Both conserved end residues are part of each CDR3. Each record gives: V gene, CDR3 protein.

v_gene: TRBV12-5
CDR3aa: CASGPNHRQGMNTEAFF

v_gene: TRBV18
CDR3aa: CASSEENYGYTF

v_gene: TRBV6-2/TRBV6-3
CDR3aa: CASSRTRGREYGYTF

v_gene: TRBV6-5
CDR3aa: CASSNRVDEKLFF

v_gene: TRBV6-5
CDR3aa: CASSTDSGGTEAFF

v_gene: TRBV2
CDR3aa: CASSGMGRGSTEAFF

v_gene: TRBV7-9
CDR3aa: CASSPGPPWEQFF

v_gene: TRBV28
CDR3aa: CASSSPRAGATEAFF

v_gene: TRBV6-6
CDR3aa: CASSYSKREGFGEQYF

v_gene: TRBV19
CDR3aa: CASSIGTQSTNEKLFF

v_gene: TRBV6-5
CDR3aa: CASSYSFQGLYEQYF

v_gene: TRBV7-9
CDR3aa: CASSLVALNTEAFF

v_gene: TRBV13
CDR3aa: CASSFEGTEAFF

v_gene: TRBV6-1
CDR3aa: CASSEGHRYNSPLHF

v_gene: TRBV9
CDR3aa: CASSTRGGNNSPLHF

v_gene: TRBV6-2/TRBV6-3
CDR3aa: CASSYSPGLWAGEDTDTQYF

v_gene: TRBV7-2
CDR3aa: CASSFLQPSTNEKLFF

v_gene: TRBV28
CDR3aa: CASSFSDRGKETQYF

v_gene: TRBV7-2
CDR3aa: CASSLALRANTEAFF

v_gene: TRBV5-6
CDR3aa: CASSYGAGSETQYF

v_gene: TRBV5-1
CDR3aa: CASTRTGGYNEQFF

v_gene: TRBV2
CDR3aa: CASSVGAPSTHEQYF

v_gene: TRBV7-2
CDR3aa: CASSLGEGQQFF

v_gene: TRBV7-9
CDR3aa: CASSFNDPVRGYTF

v_gene: TRBV11-3
CDR3aa: CASSFRTGTDTQYF

v_gene: TRBV7-2
CDR3aa: CASSSQAGGSYEQYF

v_gene: TRBV4-3
CDR3aa: CASSQDLLAGTNTGELFF

v_gene: TRBV10-3
CDR3aa: CATGLLRGVGGYTF

v_gene: TRBV15
CDR3aa: CATSRGEGETIGELFF

v_gene: TRBV7-3
CDR3aa: CASSWGLAGAKGTDTQYF

v_gene: TRBV6-5
CDR3aa: CATGENTEAFF

v_gene: TRBV7-9
CDR3aa: CASSPSDVYEQYF

v_gene: TRBV3-1/TRBV3-2
CDR3aa: CASSPTSSYNEQFF

v_gene: TRBV28
CDR3aa: CASSPVSGSSYNEQFF

v_gene: TRBV29-1
CDR3aa: CSVSGPGEKLFF

v_gene: TRBV6-6
CDR3aa: CASSYSGASNNEQFF

v_gene: TRBV15
CDR3aa: CATSRALGAPNSNQPQHF

v_gene: TRBV7-9
CDR3aa: CASSSSGGHTEAFF

v_gene: TRBV7-9
CDR3aa: CASSWLGLNTEAFF